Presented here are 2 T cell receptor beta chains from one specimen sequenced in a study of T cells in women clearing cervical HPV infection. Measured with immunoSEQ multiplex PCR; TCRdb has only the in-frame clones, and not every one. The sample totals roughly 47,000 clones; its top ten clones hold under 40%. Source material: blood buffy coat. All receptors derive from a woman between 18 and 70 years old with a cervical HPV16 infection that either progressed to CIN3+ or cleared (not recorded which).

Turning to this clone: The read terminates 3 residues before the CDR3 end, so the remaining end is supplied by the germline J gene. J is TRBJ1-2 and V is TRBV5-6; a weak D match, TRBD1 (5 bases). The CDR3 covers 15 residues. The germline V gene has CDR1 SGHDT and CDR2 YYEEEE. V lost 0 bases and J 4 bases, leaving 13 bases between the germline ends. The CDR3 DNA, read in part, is TGTGCCAGCAGCTTGGGTTCGGGACTTATCTATGGC. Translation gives CASSLGSGLIYG. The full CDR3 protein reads CASSLGSGLIYGYTF.

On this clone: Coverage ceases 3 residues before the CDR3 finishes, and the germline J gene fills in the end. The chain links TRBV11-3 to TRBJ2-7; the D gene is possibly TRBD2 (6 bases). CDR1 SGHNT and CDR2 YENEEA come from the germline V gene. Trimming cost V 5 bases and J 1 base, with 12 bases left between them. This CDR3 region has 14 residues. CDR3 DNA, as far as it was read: TGTGCCAGCAGCCACTCGGGACTTTCCTACGAG. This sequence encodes CASSHSGLSYE. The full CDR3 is CASSHSGLSYEQYF.